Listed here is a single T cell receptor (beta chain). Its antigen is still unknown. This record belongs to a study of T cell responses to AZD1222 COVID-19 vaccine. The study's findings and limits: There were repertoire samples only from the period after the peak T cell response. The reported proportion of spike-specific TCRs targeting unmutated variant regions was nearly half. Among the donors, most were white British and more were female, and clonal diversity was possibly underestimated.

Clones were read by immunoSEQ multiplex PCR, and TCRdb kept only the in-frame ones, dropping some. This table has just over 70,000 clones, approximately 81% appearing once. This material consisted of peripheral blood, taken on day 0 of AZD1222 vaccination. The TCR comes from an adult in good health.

CDR3 amino acids: CASSPSPGDGYTF. DNA for the CDR3: TGTGCCAGCTCCCCGAGTCCGGGGGATGGCTACACCTTC. J is TRBJ1-2 and V is TRBV11-2; a weak D match, TRBD1 (5 bases). The V end lost 8 bases, the J end lost 6 bases, and 16 bases lay between the germline ends. This CDR3 has 13 amino acids. Germline V gene data show CDR1 as SGHAT and CDR2 as FQNNGV.